The 14 T cell receptor beta chains listed next were all sequenced from one sample in a study of blood T cells in healthy people across ages. Through a sample-barcoded 5' primer and a J-beta primer mix, a second PCR was run for roughly 7 to 11 cycles. TCRdb re-called the 5' RACE reads with MiXCR, one entry per CDR3 protein. The sample contains about 640,000 distinct CDR3 sequences, roughly 53% of which appear only once. Sequencing was performed on blood. These receptors came from a man in his sixties in good health.

This clonotype was detected a few times. The CDR3 loop is CAITQLWGEQFF. The CDR3 DNA reads as TGTGCCATCACCCAACTTTGGGGTGAGCAGTTCTTC. The rearrangement uses TRBV10-3 and TRBJ2-1, with D unclear. Germline assignment: CDR1 ENHRY and CDR2 SYGVKD. Trimming left V 7 bases short and J 9 bases short, with 13 bases between. This CDR3 is built from 12 residues.

This clonotype occurred a few times. The rearrangement uses TRBV15 and TRBJ1-6, with a possible D match to TRBD1 (5 bases). Germline CDR1 reads LNHNV; CDR2 reads YYDKDF (reference sequence). CDR3 size: 15 residues. The V and J ends lost 7 bases and 7 bases respectively, with 17 bases between them. CDR3 nucleotides: TGTGCCACCAAGTTCTCCGGGGGGGACAATTCACCCCTCCACTTT. Translation gives CATKFSGGDNSPLHF. The entire variable domain, with the rest obtained from reference TRBV15 and TRBJ1-6, is as follows: DAMVIQNPRYQVTQFGKPVTLSCSQTLNHNVMYWYQQKSSQAPKLLFHYYDKDFNNEADTPDNFQSRRPNTSFCFLDIRSPGLGDTAMYLCATKFSGGDNSPLHFGNGTRLTVT.

This chain uses TRBV28 with TRBJ2-4; 9 bases are shared with TRBD2. The CDR3 consists of 17 residues. CDR1 MDHEN and CDR2 SYDVKM come from the germline V gene. V lost 3 bases, J lost 2 bases, and 8 bases stayed unmatched. CDR3 DNA: TGTGCCAGCAGTTTGCTAGCGGGGACGGTACCCAAAAACATTCAGTACTTC. Translation gives CASSLLAGTVPKNIQYF.

The chain is built from TRBV9 and TRBJ2-7, with 7 bases identical to TRBD1. The CDR3 loop spans 14 amino acids. V lost 0 bases to trimming and J lost 5 bases; unmatched junction nucleotides: 5. Germline V gene lookup returns CDR1 SGDLS and CDR2 YYNGEE. The CDR3 reads CASSVGQGYDEQYF. CDR3 DNA sequence: TGTGCCAGCAGCGTAGGACAGGGCTACGACGAGCAGTACTTC. The full variable domain, completed using reference TRBV9 and TRBJ2-7, is DSGVTQTPKHLITATGQRVTLRCSPRSGDLSVYWYQQSLDQGLQFLIQYYNGEERAKGNILERFSAQQFPDLHSELNLSSLELGDSALYFCASSVGQGYDEQYFGPGTRLTVT.

This chain joins TRBV21-1 and TRBJ1-5; the table names TRBD1, a call not compared with the DNA. TRBV21-1 is termed a pseudogene. The CDR3 has 20 residues. The CDR3 loop is CASSKVRGRGALFNNQPQHF. CDR3 DNA: TGTGCCAGCAGCAAAGTTCGGGGCAGGGGGGCCTTATTCAACAATCAGCCCCAGCATTTT.

This chain links TRBV12-3 or TRBV12-4 with TRBJ2-1; D possibly corresponds to TRBD1 (6 bases). The V and J ends lost 5 bases and 6 bases respectively, with 11 bases between them. The CDR3 has 13 residues. This CDR3 reads CASSGWTVNEQFF. The DNA for the CDR3 is TGTGCCAGCAGTGGCTGGACAGTCAATGAGCAGTTCTTC.

The rearrangement joins TRBV2 to TRBJ2-1; TRBD2 agrees at 7 bases. The CDR3 sequence is 12 residues long. V trimming: 3 bases; J trimming: 15 bases; junction bases outside the gene matches: 8. Germline V lookup: CDR1 SNHLY, CDR2 FYNNEI. As DNA, the CDR3 is TGTGCCAGCAGTGACAGCGGGGTCCCACCGTTCTTC. Its protein is CASSDSGVPPFF.

This chain connects TRBV29-1 to TRBJ2-7; 7 bases match TRBD2. The CDR3 is 14 amino acids. V shed 4 bases and J 7 bases; nucleotides not matched to a gene: 13. Germline values: CDR1 SQVTM, CDR2 ANQGSEA. The CDR3 spells CSVGLRGGRGEQYF. CDR3 sequence (DNA): TGCAGCGTTGGATTGCGCGGGGGTCGGGGGGAGCAGTACTTC.

This clonotype was observed a few times. V is TRBV12-3 or TRBV12-4 and J is TRBJ2-5, with no clear D. V dropped 4 bases and J dropped 11 bases, with 20 bases sitting between them. This CDR3 spans 14 amino acids. The CDR3 protein is CASSSNTAPGEQYF. In DNA form, the CDR3 reads TGTGCCAGCAGTTCCAACACGGCTCCAGGAGAGCAGTACTTC.

The chain combines TRBV6-6 with TRBJ1-6; D is ambiguous. The length of the CDR3 is 16 residues. Germline V gives CDR1 MNHNY, CDR2 SVGAGI (reference sequence). V lost 0 bases to trimming and J lost 8 bases, with 14 bases between them. This CDR3 reads CASSYSGSRTHSPLHF. The CDR3 nucleotides are TGTGCCAGCAGTTACTCGGGCAGTCGGACCCATTCACCCCTCCACTTT.

A few counts support this clonotype. The chain couples TRBV11-2 to TRBJ2-5; 12 bases are a match to TRBD2. Germline trimming cut 2 bases from V and 3 bases from J; bases unmatched to any gene: 4. Germline V lookup: CDR1 SGHAT, CDR2 FQNNGV. The CDR3 is 16 amino acids. The CDR3 DNA reads as TGTGCCAGCAGCTTACTCCTAGCGGGGGGGAAAGAGACCCAGTACTTC. It is translated as CASSLLLAGGKETQYF.

J is TRBJ1-1 and V is TRBV6-5; TRBD1 agrees at 7 bases. After removal of 5 bases from V and 11 bases from J, the junction contained 14 bases not matched to a gene. The CDR3 is made up of 14 amino acids. CDR1 and CDR2 (germline): MNHEY, SVGAGI. CDR3 protein: CASSTRGGTVGAFF. CDR3 DNA: TGTGCCAGCAGTACCCGAGGGGGCACAGTCGGGGCTTTCTTT.

Points on this clonotype: This may come from a read error, since a much larger clone is one base off. This rearrangement joins TRBV7-9 to TRBJ2-5; D possibly corresponds to TRBD2 (5 bases). This CDR3 is built from 12 residues. Germline loops: CDR1 SEHNR, CDR2 FQNEAQ (reference sequence). The V gene lost 1 base and the J gene lost 6 bases, with 6 bases spanning the gap. DNA of the CDR3: TGTGCCAGCAGCTTAGACGGGAAGACCCAGTACTTC. The encoded protein is CASSLDGKTQYF.

This sequence joins TRBV5-5 and TRBJ2-5; D unclear. Trimming shortened V by 6 bases and J by 2 bases, and 11 bases separated the two germline ends. The CDR3 extends over 13 amino acids. Germline V CDR1 and CDR2: SGHKS, YYEKEE (reference sequence). CDR3 DNA: TGTGCCAGCATCCGAAACCCTCAAGAGACCCAGTACTTC. This codes for CASIRNPQETQYF.